This record covers a single TCR beta chain. Its antigen is unidentified. A much larger clonotype is one base distant, so this may be a read error. At least 7 million PBMCs were isolated per sample. Primers used in a second PCR of about 6 to 11 cycles were a sample-barcoded 5' primer and a J-beta primer mix. TCRdb re-derived calls from the 5' RACE reads in MiXCR, one entry per CDR3 protein. The sample yields more than 750,000 distinct CDR3 sequences, 25% to 30% seen once. This specimen belongs to a study of blood T cells in healthy people across ages. The V and J ends lost 11 bases and 0 bases respectively, with 17 bases between them. This CDR3 spans 14 amino acids. Germline-derived CDR1 and CDR2 are MDHEN and SYDVKM. Study-level points and caveats: Diversity was estimated from one million T cells, and these estimates were considered underestimates.

The sample was also reused in another study, on T cells of mothers and their children. That study reports: Second-PCR amplification with M1S added sample barcodes and 2-4 random nucleotides. It was found that thymic selection shapes TCR recombination output similarly in related and unrelated pairs.

The receptor comes from a middle-aged woman in good health. The sample comprised blood. The chain carries TRBV28 and TRBJ2-7, with D possibly TRBD2 on 6 matching bases. The DNA for the CDR3 is TGTGCCGGTTTGGGCCCCGGGAGCTCCTACGAGCAGTACTTC. Translation: CAGLGPGSSYEQYF.